Given below is one TCR beta chain in context. The sample belongs to a study of CD8 T cells in Susac syndrome. High-throughput TCR beta sequencing covered peripheral CD8+ and CD4+ T cells. The multiple sclerosis control group comprised treatment-naive patients with stable or active relapsing-remitting disease. CD8+ and CD4+ T cells were negatively isolated; TEMRA cells were FACS-enriched. Reverse transcription of roughly 0.45 to 1 ug RNA was performed with random hexamers. Amplification of TCR beta CDR3 by immunoSEQ multiplex PCR spanned 54 Vbeta and 13 Jbeta. A single record per CDR3 protein comes from TCRdb applying MiXCR to the immunoSEQ multiplex PCR reads. The sample lists around 130,000 distinct CDR3 sequences, around 96% occurring once. Germline CDR1 DFQATT, CDR2 SNEGSKA (reference sequence). V was trimmed by 0 bases and J by 2 bases, leaving 3 bases between them. The CDR3 runs to 12 residues.

This TCR derives from a human donor with multiple sclerosis. This rearrangement joins TRBV20-1 to TRBJ2-3; D ambiguous. Sequencing was carried out using CD4+ T cells from PBMCs. CDR3 sequence reads: CSARDLTDTQYF. The CDR3 nucleotides read TGCAGTGCTAGAGATCTCACAGATACGCAGTATTTT.